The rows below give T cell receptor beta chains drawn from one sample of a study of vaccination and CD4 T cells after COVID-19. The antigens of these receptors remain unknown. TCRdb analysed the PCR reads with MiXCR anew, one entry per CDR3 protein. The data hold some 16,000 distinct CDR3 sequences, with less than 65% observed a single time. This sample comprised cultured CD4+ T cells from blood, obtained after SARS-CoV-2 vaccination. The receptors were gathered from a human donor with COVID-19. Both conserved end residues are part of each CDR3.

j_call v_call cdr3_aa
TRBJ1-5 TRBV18 CASFTGGNQPQHF
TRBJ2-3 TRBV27 CAIRLSGGVTDTQYF
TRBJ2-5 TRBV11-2 CASSLEGRWQETQYF
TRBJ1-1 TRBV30 CASKTNGDTEAFF
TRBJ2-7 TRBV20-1 CSARDRRGLYEQYF
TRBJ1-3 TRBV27 CASSSQGSGNTIYF
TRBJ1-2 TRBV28 CASSLAGWGYGYTF
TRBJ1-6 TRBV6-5 CASSYWDRGPSPLHF
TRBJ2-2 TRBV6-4 CASSLGQVNTGELFF
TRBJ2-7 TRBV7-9 CASSWGSSYEQYF
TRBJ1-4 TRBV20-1 CRVQGANEKLFF
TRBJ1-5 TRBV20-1 CSARGTGFKQPQHF
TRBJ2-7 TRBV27 CASSLVASGTYEQYF
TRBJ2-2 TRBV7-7 CASSSTTGELFF
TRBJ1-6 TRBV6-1 CASRIQGAHSYNSPLHF
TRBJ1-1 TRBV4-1 CASRFDRLNTEAFF
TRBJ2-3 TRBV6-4 CASSPTKGTDTQYF